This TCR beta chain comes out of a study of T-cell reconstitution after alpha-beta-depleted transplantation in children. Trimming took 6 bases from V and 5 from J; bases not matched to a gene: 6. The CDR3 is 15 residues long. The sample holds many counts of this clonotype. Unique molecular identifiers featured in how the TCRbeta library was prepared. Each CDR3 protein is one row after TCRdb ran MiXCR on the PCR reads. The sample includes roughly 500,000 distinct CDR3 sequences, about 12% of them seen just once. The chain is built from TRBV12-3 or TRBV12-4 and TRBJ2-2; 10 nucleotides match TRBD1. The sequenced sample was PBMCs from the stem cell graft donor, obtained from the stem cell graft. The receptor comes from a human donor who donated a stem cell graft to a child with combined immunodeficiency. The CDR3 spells CASSPLDRGTGELFF. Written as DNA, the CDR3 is TGTGCCAGCAGCCCTCTGGACAGGGGGACCGGGGAGCTGTTTTTT.